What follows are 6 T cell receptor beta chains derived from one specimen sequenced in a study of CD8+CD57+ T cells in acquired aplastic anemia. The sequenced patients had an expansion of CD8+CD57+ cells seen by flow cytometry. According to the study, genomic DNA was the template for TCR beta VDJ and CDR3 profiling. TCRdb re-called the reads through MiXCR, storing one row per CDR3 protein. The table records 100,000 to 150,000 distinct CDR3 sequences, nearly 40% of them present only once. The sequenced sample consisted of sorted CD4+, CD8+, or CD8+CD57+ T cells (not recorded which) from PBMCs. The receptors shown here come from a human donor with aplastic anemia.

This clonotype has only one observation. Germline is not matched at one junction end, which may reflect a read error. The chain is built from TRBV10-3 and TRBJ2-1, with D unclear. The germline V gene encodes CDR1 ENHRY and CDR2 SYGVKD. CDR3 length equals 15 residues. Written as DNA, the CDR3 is TGTGCCAGCAGTGTCACTACGAGCTCCTACAATGAGCAGTTCTTC. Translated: CASSVTTSSYNEQFF.

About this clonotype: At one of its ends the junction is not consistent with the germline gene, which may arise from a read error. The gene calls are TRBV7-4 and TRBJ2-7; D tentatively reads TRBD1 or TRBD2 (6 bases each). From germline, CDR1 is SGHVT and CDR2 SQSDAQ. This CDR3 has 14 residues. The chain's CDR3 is CASSEGEDFYEQYF. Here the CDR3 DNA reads TGCGCCAGCAGTGAGGGGGAGGATTTCTACGAGCAGTACTTC.

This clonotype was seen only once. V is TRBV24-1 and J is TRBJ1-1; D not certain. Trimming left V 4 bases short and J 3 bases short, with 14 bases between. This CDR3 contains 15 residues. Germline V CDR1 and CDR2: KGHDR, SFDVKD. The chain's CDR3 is CATSDSERPYTEAFF. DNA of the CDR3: TGTGCCACCAGTGACTCAGAGAGACCCTACACTGAAGCTTTCTTT.

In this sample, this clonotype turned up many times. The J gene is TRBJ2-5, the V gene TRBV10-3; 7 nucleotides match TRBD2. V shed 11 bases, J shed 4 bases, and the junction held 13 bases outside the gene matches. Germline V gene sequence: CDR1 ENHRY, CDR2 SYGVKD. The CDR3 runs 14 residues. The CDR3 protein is CASQSGAIRETQYF. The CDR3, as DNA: TGTGCCTCCCAAAGCGGGGCCATTCGAGAGACCCAGTACTTC.

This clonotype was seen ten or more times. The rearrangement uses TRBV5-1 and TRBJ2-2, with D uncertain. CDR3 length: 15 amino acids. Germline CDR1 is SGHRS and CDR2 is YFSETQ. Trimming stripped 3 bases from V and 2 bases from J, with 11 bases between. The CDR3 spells CASSSRTANTGELFF. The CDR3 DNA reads TGCGCCAGCAGCTCCCGGACGGCCAACACCGGGGAGCTGTTTTTT.

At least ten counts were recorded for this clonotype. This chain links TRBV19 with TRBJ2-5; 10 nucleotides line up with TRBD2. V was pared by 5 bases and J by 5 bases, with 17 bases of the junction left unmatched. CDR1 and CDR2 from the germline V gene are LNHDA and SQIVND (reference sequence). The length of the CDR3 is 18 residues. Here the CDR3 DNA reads TGTGCCAGTAGTTCGGCGGGGGTACTAGCGGGGATGGGGGAGACCCAGTACTTC. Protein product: CASSSAGVLAGMGETQYF.